There are a few counts of the clone carrying this T cell receptor beta chain. What it binds is not known. The data are from a study of beta chain features in type 1 diabetes. Study-level results: All four CD4+ subsets of Type 1 diabetes patients contained TCRB CDR3s that were moderately but significantly shorter.

Expressed TCRB transcripts were sequenced because the entire RNA isolate underwent reverse transcription. TCRdb keeps only in-frame clones here, not all; method: immunoSEQ multiplex PCR. The sample shows around 250,000 clones, about 20% of them seen only once. V gave up 1 base and J gave up 0 bases, with 9 bases separating them. CDR1 and CDR2 (germline): MDHEN, SYDVKM. The length of the CDR3 is 15 residues. The chain combines TRBV28 with TRBJ1-2; D gene uncertain. The specimen sequenced was naive CD4+ T cells from blood. The clonotype originates from a woman aged 35 to 49 with type 1 diabetes. The CDR3 protein is CASSLLDGTNYGYTF. DNA for the CDR3: TGTGCCAGCAGTTTATTGGACGGGACTAACTATGGCTACACCTTC.